The T cell receptor (beta chain) described here comes from a study of spatial heterogeneity in lung cancer. Study context: Consistent detection of more beta-chain than alpha-chain sequences was observed.

This clonotype was observed a few times. Germline CDR1 reads SGHNT; CDR2 reads YENEEA. The length of the CDR3 is 13 residues. V lost 5 bases and J 4 bases, leaving 8 bases between the germline ends. Every TCR cDNA molecule carried a tag that served as a unique molecular identifier. TCRdb redid the calling of the 5' RACE reads with MiXCR, one entry per CDR3 protein. The table has over 50,000 distinct CDR3 sequences, roughly 5.9% seen once. Time point reported: sample taken at primary tumor resection. The donors were about 72 patients with non-small cell lung cancer that was early-stage and untreated. The sample in question was PBMCs, obtained at surgery. The TCR sequence derives from a female donor with early-stage non-small cell lung cancer. The J gene is TRBJ1-4, the V gene TRBV11-3; D is uncertain. As DNA, the CDR3 is TGTGCCAGCAGCCTCCCTGGTAATGAAAAACTGTTTTTT. Protein product: CASSLPGNEKLFF.